These 5 T cell receptor beta chains share one sample of origin, sequenced in a study of blood T cell repertoires in COVID-19. Method: immunoSEQ multiplex PCR; TCRdb's copy keeps in-frame clones and lacks some. The sample records approximately 300,000 clones, about 82% being singletons. The sequenced material came from peripheral blood. Receptor source: a woman aged 50 to 65 with active or convalescent COVID-19.

The V call is TRBV27, the J call TRBJ1-2; TRBD1 agrees at 8 bases. CDR1 is MNHEY and CDR2 is SMNVEV in the germline V gene (reference sequence). J lost 4 bases, V lost 3 bases, and 10 bases had no gene match. This CDR3 comprises 16 residues. The CDR3 region has the DNA TGTGCCAGCAGTTTCCTCCCGCCAGGGGGCCCCTATGGCTACACCTTC. This sequence encodes CASSFLPPGGPYGYTF.

CDR3 DNA: TGCGCCAGCAGCATTCGGTTTCGGGACACCTATGGCTACACCTTC. Translation gives CASSIRFRDTYGYTF. V is TRBV5-1 and J is TRBJ1-2, with TRBD1 as a possible D gene (6 bases). This CDR3 has 15 residues. The V gene's germline CDR1 is SGHRS and CDR2 YFSETQ. V lost 4 bases and J 4 bases, leaving 17 bases between the germline ends.

The chain has TRBV28 and TRBJ1-5; D not resolved. Between the trimmed V and J ends, which lost 3 bases and 2 bases, there was a span of 2 bases. The germline gives CDR1 MDHEN, CDR2 SYDVKM. CDR3 length: 12 amino acids. CDR3 loop: CASSFGNQPQHF. The CDR3 DNA is TGTGCCAGCAGTTTCGGCAATCAGCCCCAGCATTTT.

The chain carries TRBV12-3 or TRBV12-4 and TRBJ1-4; 8 nucleotides agree with TRBD1. Trimming cost V 7 bases and J 8 bases; bases outside gene matches: 6. The CDR3 is 13 amino acids. The CDR3 here is CASTQGASEKLFF. The CDR3 DNA sequence: TGTGCCAGCACCCAGGGGGCGTCAGAAAAACTGTTTTTT.

This chain connects TRBV12-3 or TRBV12-4 to TRBJ2-1; TRBD1 might be the D (5 bases). Deletions cut 6 bases from V and 5 bases from J, with 11 bases between. This CDR3 comprises 13 residues. The CDR3 protein is CASRGRANNEQFF. The CDR3 region has the DNA TGTGCCAGCAGGGGCAGGGCCAACAATGAGCAGTTCTTC.